This T cell receptor beta chain was retrieved from a study of blood T cell repertoires in COVID-19. Study summary: The origin of the acute and convalescent COVID-19 samples was the United States, Italy and Spain. Nucleic acid was either cDNA or gDNA, and it came from T cells, B-cell-depleted T cells, or PBMCs.

V was clipped by 6 bases and J by 3 bases; unmatched bases: 9. From germline, CDR1 is MNHEY and CDR2 SVGAGI. The CDR3 covers 15 residues. In the original processing: Counts of nucleated cells, estimated from reference gene primer amplification, were obtained. TCRdb keeps only in-frame clones here, not all; method: immunoSEQ multiplex PCR. The V and J calls and clone size are taken from that table; D and trimming were inferred from the DNA. Seen here are tens of thousands of clones, around 84% observed once, and the top ten hold roughly 1.6%. The specimen sequenced was peripheral blood. This sequence was found in a man aged 45 to 65 with acute or convalescent COVID-19. V is TRBV6-5 and J is TRBJ1-2, with 8 bases lining up with TRBD1. CDR3 amino acids: CASRIRGRGDYGYTF. The CDR3, as DNA: TGTGCCAGCAGAATCAGGGGGCGCGGTGACTATGGCTACACCTTC.